The entry below describes one T cell receptor beta chain. The antigen is undetermined. This sample is part of a study of vaccination effects on CD4 cells after COVID-19. V was cut by 5 bases and J by 7 bases, with 14 bases left in between. Germline V gives CDR1 SGHVS, CDR2 FNYEAQ. The CDR3 totals 13 residues. Antigen-specific CD4+ T cells were first expanded with viral peptide pools by the ViraFEST assay and only then sequenced. An approximately 10-day culture period preceded the isolation of CD4+ T cells. According to the study, vaccine recipients showed no prior SARS-CoV-2 infection and negative nucleocapsid antibodies. Wells each received more than 1.5 million PBMC, cultured with 10 IU/ml IL-2 and about 9.3 ug/ml peptides. Cultures got half-medium changes with IL-2 on days 3 and 7. The assay was immunoSEQ multiplex PCR, and TCRdb's table has in-frame clones only and misses some. This sample has about 28,000 clones, with around 75% found just once.

This chain connects TRBV7-6 to TRBJ2-5, with a possible D match to TRBD1 (8 bases). The source of this sequence is a human donor who received a COVID-19 vaccine. This material consisted of CD4+ T cells from PBMCs cultured with SARS-CoV-2 spike peptides, taken before COVID-19 vaccination. Written as DNA, the CDR3 is TGTGCCAGCAGCACCACAGGGGGGGCGACCCAGTACTTC. Residues: CASSTTGGATQYF.